Detailed here is one T cell receptor (beta chain). Its specificity is not known. Naive CD8 cells were CD45RO-negative, positively selected for CCR7, excluding terminally differentiated effector memory CD45RA+ cells. This sample stems from a study of shared clonotypes between healthy human individuals. Study-wide context: A few men and a couple of women, aged 18 to 49, were donors.

Germline assignment: CDR1 SGHTA and CDR2 FQGTGA. After removal of 4 bases from V and 2 bases from J, the junction contained 0 bases not matched to a gene. The CDR3 runs to 14 residues. General study points: Against clonotypes common to all four donors, non-shared ones had lower generation probabilities. Blood was the sole source, and tissue repertoires probably differ. For naive CD4 cells, roughly 4.6% of clonotypes were shared across a handful of donors.

Produced via immunoSEQ multiplex PCR; TCRdb's table is partial and in-frame only. This table has approximately 2,000,000 clones, around 93% appearing once. The TCR comes from a man aged 18-30 years in good health. Some clones in this sample may be carry-over from other donors' samples. V usage is TRBV7-3 and J usage is TRBJ2-7; the match to TRBD1 covers 12 bases. The sample was naive CD8+ T cells from PBMCs. The CDR3: CASSWDRGPYEQYF. CDR3 bases: TGTGCCAGCAGCTGGGACAGGGGGCCCTACGAGCAGTACTTC.